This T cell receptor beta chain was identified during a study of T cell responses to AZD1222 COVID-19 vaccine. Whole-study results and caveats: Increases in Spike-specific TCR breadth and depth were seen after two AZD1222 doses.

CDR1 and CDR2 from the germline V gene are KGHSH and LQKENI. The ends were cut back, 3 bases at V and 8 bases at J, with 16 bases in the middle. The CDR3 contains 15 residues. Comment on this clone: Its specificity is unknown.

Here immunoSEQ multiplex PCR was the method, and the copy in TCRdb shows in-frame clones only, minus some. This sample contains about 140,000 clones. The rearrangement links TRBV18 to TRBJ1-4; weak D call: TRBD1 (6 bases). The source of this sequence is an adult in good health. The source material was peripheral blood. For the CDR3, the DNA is TGTGCCAGCTCACCTCTTACAGGGTTAAAGGAAAAACTGTTTTTT. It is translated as CASSPLTGLKEKLFF.